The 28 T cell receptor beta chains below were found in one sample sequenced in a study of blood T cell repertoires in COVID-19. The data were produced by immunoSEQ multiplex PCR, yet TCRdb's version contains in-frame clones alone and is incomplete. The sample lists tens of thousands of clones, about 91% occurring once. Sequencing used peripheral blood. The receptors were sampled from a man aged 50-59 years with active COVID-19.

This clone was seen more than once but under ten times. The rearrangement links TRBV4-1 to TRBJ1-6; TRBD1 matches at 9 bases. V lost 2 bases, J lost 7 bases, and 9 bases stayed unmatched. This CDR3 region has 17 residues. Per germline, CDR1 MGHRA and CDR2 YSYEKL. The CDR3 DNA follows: TGCGCCAGCAGCCAACCGACAGGGGGACCTTTAAATTCACCCCTCCACTTT. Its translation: CASSQPTGGPLNSPLHF.

The CDR3 nucleotides read TGTGCCACCAGTGACTACAGAGGAGGCGGGGAGCTGTTTTTT. Protein: CATSDYRGGGELFF. The J gene is TRBJ2-2, the V gene TRBV24-1; weak D call: TRBD2 (5 bases). Germline-derived CDR1 and CDR2 are KGHDR and SFDVKD. This CDR3 has 14 residues. V shed 4 bases and J shed 7 bases, with 12 bases lying between them.

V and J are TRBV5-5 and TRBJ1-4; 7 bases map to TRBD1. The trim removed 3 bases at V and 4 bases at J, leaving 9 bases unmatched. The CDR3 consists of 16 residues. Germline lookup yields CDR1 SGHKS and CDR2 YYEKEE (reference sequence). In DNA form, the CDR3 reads TGTGCCAGCAGCTCACGTCCGGGACAGCTTAATGAAAAACTGTTTTTT. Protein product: CASSSRPGQLNEKLFF.

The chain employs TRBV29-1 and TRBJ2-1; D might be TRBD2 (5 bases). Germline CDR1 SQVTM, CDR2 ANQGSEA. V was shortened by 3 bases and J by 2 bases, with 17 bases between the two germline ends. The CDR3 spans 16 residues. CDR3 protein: CSVDRGQANTYNEQFF. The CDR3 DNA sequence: TGCAGCGTTGATAGAGGGCAGGCCAATACCTACAATGAGCAGTTCTTC.

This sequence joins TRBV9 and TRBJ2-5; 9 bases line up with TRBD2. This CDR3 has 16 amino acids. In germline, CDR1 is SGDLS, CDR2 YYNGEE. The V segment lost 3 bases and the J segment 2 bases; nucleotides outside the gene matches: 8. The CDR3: CASSGQLAGGQETQYF. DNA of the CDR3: TGTGCCAGCAGCGGACAGTTGGCGGGGGGGCAAGAGACCCAGTACTTC. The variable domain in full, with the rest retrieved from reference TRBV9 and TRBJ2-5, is DSGVTQTPKHLITATGQRVTLRCSPRSGDLSVYWYQQSLDQGLQFLIQYYNGEERAKGNILERFSAQQFPDLHSELNLSSLELGDSALYFCASSGQLAGGQETQYFGPGTRLLVL.

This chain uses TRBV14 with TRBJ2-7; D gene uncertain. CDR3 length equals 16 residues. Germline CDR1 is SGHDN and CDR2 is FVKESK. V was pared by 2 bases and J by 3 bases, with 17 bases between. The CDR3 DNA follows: TGTGCCAGCAGCCAATTCCGGAGCACGACCGGCTACGAGCAGTACTTC. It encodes CASSQFRSTTGYEQYF.

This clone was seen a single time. CDR3 residues: CATSDSRLASTDTQYF. The CDR3 DNA reads as TGTGCCACCAGTGATTCGCGACTAGCCTCCACAGATACGCAGTATTTT. This sequence joins TRBV24-1 and TRBJ2-3; the match to TRBD2 covers 7 bases. Germline CDR1 is KGHDR and CDR2 is SFDVKD. There are 16 residues in the CDR3. V lost 2 bases, J lost 2 bases, and 6 bases stayed unmatched.

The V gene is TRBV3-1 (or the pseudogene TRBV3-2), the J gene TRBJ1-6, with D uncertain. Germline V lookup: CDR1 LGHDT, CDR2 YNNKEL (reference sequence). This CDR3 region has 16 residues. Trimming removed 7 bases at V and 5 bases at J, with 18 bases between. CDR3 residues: CASKKVEVTDNSPLHF. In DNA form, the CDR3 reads TGTGCCAGCAAAAAGGTCGAGGTTACGGATAATTCACCCCTCCACTTT.

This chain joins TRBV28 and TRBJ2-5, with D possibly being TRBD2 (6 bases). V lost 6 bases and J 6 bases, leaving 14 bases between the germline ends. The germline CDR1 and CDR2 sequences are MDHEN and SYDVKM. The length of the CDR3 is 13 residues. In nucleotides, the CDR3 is TGTGCCAGCAGGCAACCGGGACTGAAGACCCAGTACTTC. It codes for CASRQPGLKTQYF.

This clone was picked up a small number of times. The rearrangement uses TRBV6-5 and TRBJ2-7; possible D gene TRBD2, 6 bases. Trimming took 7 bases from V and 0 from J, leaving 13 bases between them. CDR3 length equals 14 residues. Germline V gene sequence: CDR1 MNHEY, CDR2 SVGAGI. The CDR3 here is CASKPGLSSYEQYF. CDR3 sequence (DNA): TGTGCCAGCAAACCGGGACTTAGCTCCTACGAGCAGTACTTC.

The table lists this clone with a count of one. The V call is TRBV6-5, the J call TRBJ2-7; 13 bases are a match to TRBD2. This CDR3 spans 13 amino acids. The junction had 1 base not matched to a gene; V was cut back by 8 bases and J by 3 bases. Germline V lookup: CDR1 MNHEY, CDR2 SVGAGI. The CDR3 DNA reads TGTGCCAGCCGGACTAGCGGGAGCTACGAGCAGTACTTC. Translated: CASRTSGSYEQYF.

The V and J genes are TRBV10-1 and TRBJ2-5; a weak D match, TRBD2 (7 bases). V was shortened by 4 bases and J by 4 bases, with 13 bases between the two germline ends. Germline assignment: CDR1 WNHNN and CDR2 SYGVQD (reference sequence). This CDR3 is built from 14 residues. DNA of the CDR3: TGCGCCAGCAGTGGGGGGGGCATCGGAGAGACCCAGTACTTC. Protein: CASSGGGIGETQYF.

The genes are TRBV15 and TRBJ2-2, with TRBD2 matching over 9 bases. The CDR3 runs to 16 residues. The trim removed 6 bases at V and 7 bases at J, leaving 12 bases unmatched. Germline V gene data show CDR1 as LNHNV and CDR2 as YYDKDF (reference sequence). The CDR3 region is CATSKRAGGFGGELFF. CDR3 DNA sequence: TGTGCCACCAGTAAACGCGCGGGAGGGTTCGGCGGGGAGCTGTTTTTT. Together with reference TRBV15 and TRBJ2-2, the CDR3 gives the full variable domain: DAMVIQNPRYQVTQFGKPVTLSCSQTLNHNVMYWYQQKSSQAPKLLFHYYDKDFNNEADTPDNFQSRRPNTSFCFLDIRSPGLGDTAMYLCATSKRAGGFGGELFFGEGSRLTVL.

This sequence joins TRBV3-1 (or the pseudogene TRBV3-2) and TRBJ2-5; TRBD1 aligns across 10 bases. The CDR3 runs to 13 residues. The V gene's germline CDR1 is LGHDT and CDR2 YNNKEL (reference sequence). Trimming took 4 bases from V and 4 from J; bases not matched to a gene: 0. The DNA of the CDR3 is TGTGCCAGCAGCCGGGACAGGGGAGAGACCCAGTACTTC. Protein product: CASSRDRGETQYF.

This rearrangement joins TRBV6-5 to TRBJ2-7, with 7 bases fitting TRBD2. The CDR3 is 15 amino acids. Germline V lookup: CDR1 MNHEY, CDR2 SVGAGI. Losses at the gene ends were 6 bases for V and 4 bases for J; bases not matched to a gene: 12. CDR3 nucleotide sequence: TGTGCCAGCAGACAGCGGGAAGCCGGAGCTTACGAGCAGTACTTC. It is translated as CASRQREAGAYEQYF.

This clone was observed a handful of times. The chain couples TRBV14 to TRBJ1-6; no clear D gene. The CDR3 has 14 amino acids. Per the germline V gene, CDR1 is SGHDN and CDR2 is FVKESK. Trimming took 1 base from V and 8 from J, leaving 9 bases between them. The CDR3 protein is CASSQGGSDSPLHF. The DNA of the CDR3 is TGTGCCAGCAGCCAAGGAGGGAGTGATTCACCCCTCCACTTT.

CDR3 region: CASSLAVPGQHSPLHF. The CDR3 DNA reads TGTGCCAGCAGCTTAGCAGTTCCGGGACAGCATTCACCCCTCCACTTT. This sequence joins TRBV7-9 and TRBJ1-6, with TRBD1 matching 7 bases. The CDR3 contains 16 residues. Germline assignment: CDR1 SEHNR and CDR2 FQNEAQ (reference sequence). With 0 bases clipped from V and 8 bases from J, the junction kept 7 bases outside the gene matches.

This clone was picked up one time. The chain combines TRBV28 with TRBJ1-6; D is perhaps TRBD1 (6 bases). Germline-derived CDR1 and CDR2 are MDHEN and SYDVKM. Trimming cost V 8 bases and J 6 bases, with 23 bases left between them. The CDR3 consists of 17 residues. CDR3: CASLLTPRQDPNSPLHF. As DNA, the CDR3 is TGTGCCAGCCTTCTAACCCCGAGACAGGACCCTAATTCACCCCTCCACTTT.

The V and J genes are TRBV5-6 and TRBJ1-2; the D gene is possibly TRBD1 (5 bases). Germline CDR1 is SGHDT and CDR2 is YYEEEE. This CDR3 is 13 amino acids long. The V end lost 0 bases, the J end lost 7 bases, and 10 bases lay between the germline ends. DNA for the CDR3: TGTGCCAGCAGCTTGGTAGTGGGGCCTGGCTACACCTTC. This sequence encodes CASSLVVGPGYTF.

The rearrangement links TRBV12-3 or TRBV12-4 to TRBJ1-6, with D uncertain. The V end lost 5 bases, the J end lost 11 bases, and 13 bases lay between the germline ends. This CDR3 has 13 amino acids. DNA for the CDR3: TGTGCCAGCAGTCCAGTAGCTAGCACACCCCTCCACTTT. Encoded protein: CASSPVASTPLHF.

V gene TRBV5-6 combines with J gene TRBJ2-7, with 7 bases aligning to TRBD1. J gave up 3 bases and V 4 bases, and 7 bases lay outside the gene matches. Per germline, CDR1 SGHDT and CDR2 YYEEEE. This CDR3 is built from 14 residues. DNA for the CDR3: TGTGCCAGCAGCCCTCAGGGGGAATACTACGAGCAGTACTTC. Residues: CASSPQGEYYEQYF.

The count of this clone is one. The CDR3 loop reads CASSQEATSGGETQYF. CDR3 nucleotide sequence: TGCGCCAGCAGCCAAGAGGCAACTAGCGGGGGAGAGACCCAGTACTTC. The chain recombines TRBV4-1 with TRBJ2-5; TRBD2 matches at 11 bases. Germline CDR1 is MGHRA and CDR2 is YSYEKL. This CDR3 comprises 16 residues. Trimming at V came to 0 bases and at J to 4 bases, leaving 4 bases not matched to a gene.

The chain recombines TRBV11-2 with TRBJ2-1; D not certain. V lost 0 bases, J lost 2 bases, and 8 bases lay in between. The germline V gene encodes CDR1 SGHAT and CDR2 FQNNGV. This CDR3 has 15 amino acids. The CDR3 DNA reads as TGTGCCAGCAGCTTAGAAAAGCGACCCTACAATGAGCAGTTCTTC. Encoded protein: CASSLEKRPYNEQFF.

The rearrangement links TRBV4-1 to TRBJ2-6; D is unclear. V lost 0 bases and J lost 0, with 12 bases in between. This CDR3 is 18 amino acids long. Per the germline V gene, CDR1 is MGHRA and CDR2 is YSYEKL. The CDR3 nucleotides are TGCGCCAGCAGCCAAGATTATCAAACAGCCTCTGGGGCCAACGTCCTGACTTTC. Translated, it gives CASSQDYQTASGANVLTF.

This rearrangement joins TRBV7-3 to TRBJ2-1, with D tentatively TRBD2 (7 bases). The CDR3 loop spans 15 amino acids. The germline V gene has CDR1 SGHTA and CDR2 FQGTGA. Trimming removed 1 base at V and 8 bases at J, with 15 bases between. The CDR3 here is CASSLRAGARDEQFF. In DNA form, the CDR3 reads TGTGCCAGCAGCTTAAGGGCGGGGGCAAGGGATGAGCAGTTCTTC.

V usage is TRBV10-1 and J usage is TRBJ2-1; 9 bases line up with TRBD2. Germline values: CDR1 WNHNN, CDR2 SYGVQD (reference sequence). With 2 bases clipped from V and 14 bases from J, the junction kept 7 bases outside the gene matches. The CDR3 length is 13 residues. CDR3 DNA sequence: TGCGCCAGCAGTGAGCTGGCTAGCGGGGCAAAGTTCTTC. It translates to CASSELASGAKFF.

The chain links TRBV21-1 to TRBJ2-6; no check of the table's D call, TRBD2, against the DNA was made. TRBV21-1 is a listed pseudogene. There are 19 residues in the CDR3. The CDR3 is CASSKRRTRNLSGANVLTF. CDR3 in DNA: TGTGCCAGCAGCAAAAGGAGGACCCGAAACCTTTCTGGGGCCAACGTCCTGACTTTC.

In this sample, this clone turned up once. CDR3 sequence (DNA): TGCAGTGCTAGTGCCGACACCGGGGAGCTGTTTTTT. Its translation: CSASADTGELFF. This sequence joins TRBV20-1 and TRBJ2-2, with D hard to call. The CDR3 spans 12 residues. Germline V gene sequence: CDR1 DFQATT, CDR2 SNEGSKA (reference sequence). With 3 bases removed from V and 3 bases from J, the gap between germline ends came to 5 bases.